Following are 10 T cell receptor beta chains from one sample sequenced in a study of CD4 and CD8 cells across lung adenocarcinoma regions (dated by TCRdb to the late 2010s). Library prep was done by PCR. Sequencing was performed on a HiSeq X Ten. TCRdb passed the public sequencing reads through fastp at Q25 and MiXCR, retaining productive beta sequences. CDR3 protein duplicates are merged, each entry listing the most common genes and DNA. The sample contains just over 20,000 distinct CDR3 sequences, approximately 50% of them found a single time. Around 25% of the sample is taken by the ten largest. The sample taken for sequencing was CD8+ T cells from the center of a lung tumor. The label giving this sample's cell subset or site can be read as: tumor center region. Receptors were obtained from a female donor with lung adenocarcinoma. The CD4 and CD8 labels of this study may be unreliable.

This clonotype came up a few times. This sequence joins TRBV10-1 and TRBJ2-1; the D is unclear. V was clipped by 4 bases and J by 6 bases, with 13 bases between them. Germline V gene data show CDR1 as WNHNN and CDR2 as SYGVQD (reference sequence). The CDR3 runs 14 residues. CDR3 in DNA: TGCGCCAGCAGTGTATCTTTGTGGAGCAATGAGCAGTTCTTC. Residues: CASSVSLWSNEQFF.

V is TRBV27 and J is TRBJ2-1; the match to TRBD2 covers 8 bases. The DNA end lines up better with TRBJ2-7; the J call may be wrong. The germline gives CDR1 MNHEY, CDR2 SMNVEV (reference sequence). This CDR3 has 15 residues. CDR3 DNA: TGTGCCAGCAGTCACCTCTCGGGAGGGTCCGGCGAGCAGTACTTC. Residues: CASSHLSGGSGEQYF.

The V gene is TRBV6-5, the J gene TRBJ2-3; D unclear. The DNA end is more similar to TRBJ2-7, so the J call may be wrong. Per the germline V gene, CDR1 is MNHEY and CDR2 is SVGAGI. This CDR3 has 14 residues. The chain's CDR3 is CASVGRGYEDTQYF. For the CDR3, the DNA is TGTGCCAGCGTTGGGCGAGGATACGAAGATACGCAGTACTTC.

This clonotype appeared many times. The chain recombines TRBV6-1 with TRBJ2-7, with 7 nucleotides matching TRBD1. Germline V gene sequence: CDR1 MNHNS, CDR2 SASEGT. The length of the CDR3 is 15 residues. The V and J ends lost 6 bases and 0 bases, in that order; junction bases with no gene match: 8. CDR3 in amino acids: CASRSGTVNSYEQYF. CDR3 sequence (DNA): TGTGCCAGCAGATCCGGGACAGTAAACTCCTACGAGCAGTACTTC.

Turning to this clonotype: Germline and junction disagree at one end, which may indicate a read error. The chain carries TRBV10-1 and TRBJ2-3; D may match TRBD1 or TRBD2 (5 bases each). The CDR3 covers 13 residues. Germline V CDR1 and CDR2: WNHNN, SYGVQD (reference sequence). The CDR3 region has the DNA TGCGCCAGCGGTCTGAGGGGCAAAAATACGCAGTACTTT. Translation gives CASGLRGKNTQYF.

This clonotype appeared a single time. V usage is TRBV27 and J usage is TRBJ2-3; D not certain. The CDR3 spans 11 residues. CDR1 MNHEY and CDR2 SMNVEV come from the germline V gene (reference sequence). The CDR3 here is CGRGAQNTQYF. Here the CDR3 DNA reads TGTGGGCGCGGAGCCCAAAACACTCAGTATTTT.

The J gene is TRBJ2-5, the V gene TRBV10-3, with D unclear. The CDR3 sequence is 12 residues long. The V end lost 10 bases, the J end lost 5 bases, and 14 bases lay between the germline ends. Per germline, CDR1 ENHRY and CDR2 SYGVKD. The DNA of the CDR3 is TGTGCCACCCCCCCCAGGCAGGAGACCCAGTACTTC. Amino acid sequence: CATPPRQETQYF.

There are a few counts of this clonotype. This clone may be a read error of a much larger clone one base away. CDR3 DNA: TGTGCCAGCAGCTTGAGAGGGACAGGGGGCAATGAGCAGTACTTC. Its translation: CASSLRGTGGNEQYF. The V call is TRBV11-3, the J call TRBJ2-1, with 12 nucleotides matching TRBD1. The tail of the sequence fits TRBJ2-7 better, so the J call may be wrong. Germline-derived CDR1 and CDR2 are SGHNT and YENEEA. The CDR3 extends over 15 amino acids.

This chain connects TRBV27 to TRBJ2-3; D possibly matches TRBD1 or TRBD2 (5 bases each). The CDR3 length is 13 residues. Germline lookup yields CDR1 MNHEY and CDR2 SMNVEV (reference sequence). V lost 11 bases, J lost 9 bases, and 21 bases lay in between. This CDR3 is CAWGLRAKDTQYF. The DNA for the CDR3 is TGTGCCTGGGGGTTACGAGCCAAAGACACGCAGTATTTT.

As to this clonotype: Compared with germline, one end of the junction differs, possibly owing to a read error. The rearrangement joins TRBV27 to TRBJ2-1; D not certain. The CDR3 runs 11 residues. CDR1 and CDR2 (germline): MNHEY, SMNVEV (reference sequence). The CDR3 sequence: CASRRMNEQFF. The CDR3 DNA reads TGTGCCAGCAGACGCATGAACGAGCAGTTCTTT.